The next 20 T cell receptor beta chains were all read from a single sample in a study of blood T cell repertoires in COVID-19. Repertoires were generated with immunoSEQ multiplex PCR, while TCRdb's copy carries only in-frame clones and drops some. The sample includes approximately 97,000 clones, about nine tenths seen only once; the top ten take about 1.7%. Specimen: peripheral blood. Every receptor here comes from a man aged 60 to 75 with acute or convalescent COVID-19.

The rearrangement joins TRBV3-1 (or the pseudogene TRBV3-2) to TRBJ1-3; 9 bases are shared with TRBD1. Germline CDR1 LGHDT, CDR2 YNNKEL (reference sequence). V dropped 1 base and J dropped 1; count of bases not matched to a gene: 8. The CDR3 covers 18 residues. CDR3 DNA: TGTGCCAGCAGCCAAGGAATGGTACAGGGGGCTTCTGGAAACACCATATATTTT. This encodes CASSQGMVQGASGNTIYF.

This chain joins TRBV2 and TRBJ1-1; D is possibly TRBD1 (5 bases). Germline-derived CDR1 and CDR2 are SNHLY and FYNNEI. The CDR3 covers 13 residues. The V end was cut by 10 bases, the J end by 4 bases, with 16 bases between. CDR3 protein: CATLQGQVTEAFF. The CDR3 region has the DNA TGTGCCACCCTGCAGGGCCAGGTCACTGAAGCTTTCTTT.

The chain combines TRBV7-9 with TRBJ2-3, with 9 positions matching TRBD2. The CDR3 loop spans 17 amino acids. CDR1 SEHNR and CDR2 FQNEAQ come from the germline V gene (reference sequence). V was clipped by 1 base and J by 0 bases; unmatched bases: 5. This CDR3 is CASSLGLAGSSTDTQYF. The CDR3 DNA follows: TGTGCCAGCAGCTTAGGGCTAGCGGGGAGTAGCACAGATACGCAGTATTTT.

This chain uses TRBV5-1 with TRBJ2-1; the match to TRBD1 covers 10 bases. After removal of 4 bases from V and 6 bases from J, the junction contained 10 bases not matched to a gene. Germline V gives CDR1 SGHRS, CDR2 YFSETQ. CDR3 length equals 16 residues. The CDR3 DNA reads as TGCGCCAGCAGCGAGCCGGGACAGGGGACCCTCAATGAGCAGTTCTTC. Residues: CASSEPGQGTLNEQFF. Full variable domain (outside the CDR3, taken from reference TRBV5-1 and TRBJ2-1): KAGVTQTPRYLIKTRGQQVTLSCSPISGHRSVSWYQQTPGQGLQFLFEYFSETQRNKGNFPGRFSGRQFSNSRSEMNVSTLELGDSALYLCASSEPGQGTLNEQFFGPGTRLTVL.

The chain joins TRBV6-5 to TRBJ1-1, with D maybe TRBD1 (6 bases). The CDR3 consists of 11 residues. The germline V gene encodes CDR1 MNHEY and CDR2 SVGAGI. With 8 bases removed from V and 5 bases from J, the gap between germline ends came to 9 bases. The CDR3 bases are TGTGCCAGCTGCAGGGGAACTGAAGCTTTCTTT. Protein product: CASCRGTEAFF.

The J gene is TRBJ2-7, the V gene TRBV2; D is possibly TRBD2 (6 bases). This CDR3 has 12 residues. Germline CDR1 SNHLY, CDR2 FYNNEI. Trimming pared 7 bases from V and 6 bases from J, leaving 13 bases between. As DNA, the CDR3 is TGTGCCAGCAATATTAGGGGAGGCGAGCAGTACTTC. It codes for CASNIRGGEQYF.

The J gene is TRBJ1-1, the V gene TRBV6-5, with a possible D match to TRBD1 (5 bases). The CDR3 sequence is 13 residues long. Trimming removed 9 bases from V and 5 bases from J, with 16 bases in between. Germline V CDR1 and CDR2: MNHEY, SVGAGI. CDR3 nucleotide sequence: TGTGCCAGTCGGGACTGGGCGGAGACTGAAGCTTTCTTT. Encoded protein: CASRDWAETEAFF.

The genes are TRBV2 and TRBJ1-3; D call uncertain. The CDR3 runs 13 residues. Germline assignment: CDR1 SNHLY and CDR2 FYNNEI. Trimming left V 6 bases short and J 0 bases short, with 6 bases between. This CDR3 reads CASSRSSGNTIYF. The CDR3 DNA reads TGTGCCAGCAGCCGGAGCTCTGGAAACACCATATATTTT.

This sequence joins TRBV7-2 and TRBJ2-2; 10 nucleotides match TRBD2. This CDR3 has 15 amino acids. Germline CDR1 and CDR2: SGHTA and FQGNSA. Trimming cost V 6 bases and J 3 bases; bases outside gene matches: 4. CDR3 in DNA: TGTGCCAGCAGACCTAGCGGGGGAGACACCGGGGAGCTGTTTTTT. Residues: CASRPSGGDTGELFF.

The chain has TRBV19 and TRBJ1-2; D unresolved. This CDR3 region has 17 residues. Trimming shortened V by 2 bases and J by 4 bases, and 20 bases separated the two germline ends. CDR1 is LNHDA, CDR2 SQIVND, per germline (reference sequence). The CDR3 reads CASSIKAGTARFYGYTF. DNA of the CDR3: TGTGCCAGTAGTATAAAAGCTGGAACAGCACGCTTCTATGGCTACACCTTC.

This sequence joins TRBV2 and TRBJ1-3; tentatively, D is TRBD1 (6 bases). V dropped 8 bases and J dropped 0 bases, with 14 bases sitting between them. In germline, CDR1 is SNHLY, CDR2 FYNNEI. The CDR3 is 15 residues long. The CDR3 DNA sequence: TGTGCCAGCGAGAGGGACATCGTCTCTGGAAACACCATATATTTT. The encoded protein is CASERDIVSGNTIYF.

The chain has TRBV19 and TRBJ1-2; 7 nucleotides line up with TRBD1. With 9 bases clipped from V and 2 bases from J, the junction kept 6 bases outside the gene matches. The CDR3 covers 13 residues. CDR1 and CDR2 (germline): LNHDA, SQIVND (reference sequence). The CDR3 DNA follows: TGTGCCAGCAGTCGACAGGGCAACTATGGCTACACCTTC. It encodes CASSRQGNYGYTF.

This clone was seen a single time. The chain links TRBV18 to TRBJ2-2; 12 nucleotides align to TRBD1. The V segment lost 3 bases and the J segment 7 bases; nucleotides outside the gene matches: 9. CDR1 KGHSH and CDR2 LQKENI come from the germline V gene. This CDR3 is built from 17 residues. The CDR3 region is CASSPRPGQGALGELFF. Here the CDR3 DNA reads TGTGCCAGCTCACCGCGACCGGGACAGGGGGCGCTCGGGGAGCTGTTTTTT.

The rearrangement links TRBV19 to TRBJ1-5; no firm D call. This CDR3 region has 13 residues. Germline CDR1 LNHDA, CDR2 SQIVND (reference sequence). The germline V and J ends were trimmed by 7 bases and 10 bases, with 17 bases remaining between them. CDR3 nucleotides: TGTGCCAGTAAGGTTACTCTGGCGGGCCCCCAGCATTTT. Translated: CASKVTLAGPQHF.

CDR3 amino acids: CAWSTRSRGYGYTF. The CDR3 coding sequence is TGTGCCTGGAGTACTCGATCCAGGGGCTATGGCTACACCTTC. The chain has TRBV30 and TRBJ1-2; a weak D match, TRBD1 (6 bases). The CDR3 has 14 amino acids. Trimming removed 2 bases from V and 4 bases from J, with 14 bases in between. The V gene's germline CDR1 is GTSNPN and CDR2 SVGIG (reference sequence).

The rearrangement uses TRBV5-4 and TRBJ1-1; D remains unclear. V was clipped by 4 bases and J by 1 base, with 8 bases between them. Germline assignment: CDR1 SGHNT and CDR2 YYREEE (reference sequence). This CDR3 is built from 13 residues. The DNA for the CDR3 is TGTGCCAGCAGCCCGGACTGGAACACTGAAGCTTTCTTT. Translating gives CASSPDWNTEAFF. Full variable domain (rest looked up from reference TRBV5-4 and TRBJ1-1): ETGVTQSPTHLIKTRGQQVTLRCSSQSGHNTVSWYQQALGQGPQFIFQYYREEENGRGNFPPRFSGLQFPNYSSELNVNALELDDSALYLCASSPDWNTEAFFGQGTRLTVV.

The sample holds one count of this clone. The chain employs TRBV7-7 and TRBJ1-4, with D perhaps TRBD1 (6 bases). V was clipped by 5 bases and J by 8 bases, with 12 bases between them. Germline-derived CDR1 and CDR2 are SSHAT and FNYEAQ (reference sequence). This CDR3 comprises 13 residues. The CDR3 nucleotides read TGTGCCAGCAGCCTCGACAGGAGCGAAAAACTGTTTTTT. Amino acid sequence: CASSLDRSEKLFF.

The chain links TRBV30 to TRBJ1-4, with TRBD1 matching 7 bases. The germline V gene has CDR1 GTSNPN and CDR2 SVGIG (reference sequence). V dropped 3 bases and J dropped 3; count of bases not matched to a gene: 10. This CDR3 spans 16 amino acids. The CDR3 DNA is TGTGCCTGGAGCGACGGAGGGACAGCCTCTAATGAAAAACTGTTTTTT. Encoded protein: CAWSDGGTASNEKLFF.

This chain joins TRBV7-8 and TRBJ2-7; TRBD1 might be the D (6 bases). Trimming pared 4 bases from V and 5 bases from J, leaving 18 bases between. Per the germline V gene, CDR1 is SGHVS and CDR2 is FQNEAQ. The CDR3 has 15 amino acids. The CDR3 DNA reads TGTGCCAGCAGCTCCTACCGGCAGGGGAACCACGAGCAGTACTTC. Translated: CASSSYRQGNHEQYF.

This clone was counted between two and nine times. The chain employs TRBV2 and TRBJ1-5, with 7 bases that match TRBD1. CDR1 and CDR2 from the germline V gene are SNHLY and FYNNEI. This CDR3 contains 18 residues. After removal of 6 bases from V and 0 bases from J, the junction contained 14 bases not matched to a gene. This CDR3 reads CASSYRDSWFYSNQPQHF. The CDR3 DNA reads TGTGCCAGCAGCTACCGGGACAGTTGGTTTTATAGCAATCAGCCCCAGCATTTT.